Described below is a single T cell receptor (beta chain) sequence and its context. V lost 2 bases, J lost 6 bases, and 17 bases lay in between. This CDR3 has 16 residues. CDR1 and CDR2 from the germline V gene are SGDLS and YYNGEE. TCRdb reanalysed the 5' RACE reads using MiXCR and keeps one entry per CDR3 protein. In the table there are roughly 720,000 distinct CDR3 sequences, 15% to 20% of which are singletons. This specimen comes from a study of identical twins. The same data also went into a second study, on T cells expressing NK-cell markers. From that report: In a handful of donors, dominant clonotypes made up roughly 28.3-65% of CD3+CD56-NKG2C+ cells.

The receptor was isolated from a young woman in good health. Sequenced sample: PBMCs. This chain links TRBV9 with TRBJ2-2; no clear D. The CDR3 DNA follows: TGTGCCAGCAGCGTTGGTACAGCAATTATTTCCGGGGAGCTGTTTTTT. It translates to CASSVGTAIISGELFF.